Sequencing of this TCR beta chain was carried out in a study of blood T cells in healthy people across ages. Study results and caveats: Total diversity from one million sequenced T cells was likely underestimated.

Total RNA extraction produced at least 5 micrograms (per sample) for the study. A second PCR, run for about 7 to 12 cycles, used a sample-barcoded 5' primer plus a J-beta primer mix. In TCRdb, the 5' RACE reads were re-called with MiXCR into one record per CDR3 protein. The table has 1.5 million to 2 million distinct CDR3 sequences, around 42% seen once. A note on this clonotype: The antigen remains unidentified.

Germline V gene sequence: CDR1 MNHEY, CDR2 SMNVEV (reference sequence). This CDR3 has 17 amino acids. Trimming cost V 10 bases and J 2 bases; bases outside gene matches: 14. The sample taken for sequencing was blood. The chain joins TRBV27 to TRBJ2-3, with 11 positions matching TRBD2. The clonotype originates from a human donor in good health. Here the CDR3 DNA reads TGTGCCACTCGAGTGGGACTAGCGGCACACTTCACAGATACGCAGTATTTT. Protein sequence: CATRVGLAAHFTDTQYF.